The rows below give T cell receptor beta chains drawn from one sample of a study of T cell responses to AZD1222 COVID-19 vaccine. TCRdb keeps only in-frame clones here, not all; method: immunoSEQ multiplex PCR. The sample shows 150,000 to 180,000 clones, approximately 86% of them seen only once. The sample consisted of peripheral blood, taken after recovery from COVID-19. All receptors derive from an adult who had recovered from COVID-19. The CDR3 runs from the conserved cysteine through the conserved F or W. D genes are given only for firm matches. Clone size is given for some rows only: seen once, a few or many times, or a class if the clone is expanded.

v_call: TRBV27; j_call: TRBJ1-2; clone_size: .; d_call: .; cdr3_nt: TGTGCCAGCAGTTTAGGTGGGAGCCCTTCATTCGGCTACACCTTC; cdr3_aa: CASSLGGSPSFGYTF
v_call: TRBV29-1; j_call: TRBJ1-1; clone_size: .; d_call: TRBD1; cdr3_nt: TGCAGCGTGGGGGACAGTAACACTGAAGCTTTCTTT; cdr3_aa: CSVGDSNTEAFF
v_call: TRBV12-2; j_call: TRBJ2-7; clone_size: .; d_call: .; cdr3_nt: TGTGCAAGTCGCTTTAAAGGGGCAAGCGGCGGGAGCATTTACGAGCAGTACTTC; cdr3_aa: CASRFKGASGGSIYEQYF
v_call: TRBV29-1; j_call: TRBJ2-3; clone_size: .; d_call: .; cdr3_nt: TGCAGCGTTGACGGAAGGGGACTTTCAGATACGCAGTATTTT; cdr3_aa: CSVDGRGLSDTQYF
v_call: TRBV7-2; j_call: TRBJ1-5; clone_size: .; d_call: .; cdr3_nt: TGTGCCAGCAGCTTAGAACAGGGTTCGCCCCAGCATTTT; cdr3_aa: CASSLEQGSPQHF
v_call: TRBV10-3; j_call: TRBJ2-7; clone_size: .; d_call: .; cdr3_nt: TGTGCCACCCAGGCGGAGGGATCCTACGAGCAGTACTTC; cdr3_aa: CATQAEGSYEQYF
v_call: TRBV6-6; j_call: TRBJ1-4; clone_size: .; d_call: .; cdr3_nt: TGTGCCAGCAGCACCACAGGTTGGGGTGAAAAACTGTTTTTT; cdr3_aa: CASSTTGWGEKLFF
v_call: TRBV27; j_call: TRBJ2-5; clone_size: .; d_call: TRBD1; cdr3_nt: TGTGCCAGCAGCGAGGGACAGGGGATTGTTCAGGCCCAGTACTTC; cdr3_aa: CASSEGQGIVQAQYF
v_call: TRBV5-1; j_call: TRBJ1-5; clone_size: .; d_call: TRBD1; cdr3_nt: TGCGCCAGCAGAGCCACAGGGGAAGGTAATCAGCCCCAGCATTTT; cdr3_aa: CASRATGEGNQPQHF
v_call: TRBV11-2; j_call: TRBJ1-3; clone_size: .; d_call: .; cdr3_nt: TGTGCCAGCAGCCTACAGGGAGCTGGAAACACCATATATTTT; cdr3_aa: CASSLQGAGNTIYF
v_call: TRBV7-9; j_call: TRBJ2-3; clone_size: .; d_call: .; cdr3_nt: TGTGCCAGCAGCTTAGTCAGGCCCACAGATACGCAGTATTTT; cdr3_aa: CASSLVRPTDTQYF
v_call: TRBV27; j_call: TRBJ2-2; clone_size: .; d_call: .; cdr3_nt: TGTGCCAGCAGTTTAGTTCGGTACACCGGGGAGCTGTTTTTT; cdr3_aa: CASSLVRYTGELFF
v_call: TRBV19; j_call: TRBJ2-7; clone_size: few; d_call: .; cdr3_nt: TGTGCCAGTAGCCGGTCCGGGGGCGAGTCCTACGAGCAGTACTTC; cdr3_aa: CASSRSGGESYEQYF
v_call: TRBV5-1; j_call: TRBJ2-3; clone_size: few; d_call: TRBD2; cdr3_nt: TGCGCCAGCAGCTTGGGGTCCGGCGGGACTAACACAGATACGCAGTATTTT; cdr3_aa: CASSLGSGGTNTDTQYF
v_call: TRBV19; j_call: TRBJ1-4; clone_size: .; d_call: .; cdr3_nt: TGTGCCAGTAGTATCGGAGGGAGCACTAATGAAAAACTGTTTTTT; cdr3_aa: CASSIGGSTNEKLFF
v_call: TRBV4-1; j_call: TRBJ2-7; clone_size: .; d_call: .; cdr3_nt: TGCGCCAGCAGCCAAGTGGCAGGGAACTACGAGCAGTACTTC; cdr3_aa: CASSQVAGNYEQYF
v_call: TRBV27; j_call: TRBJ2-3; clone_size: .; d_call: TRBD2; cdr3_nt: TGTGCCAGCAGTTTTTTAGCGGGGGCAGATACGCAGTATTTT; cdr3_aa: CASSFLAGADTQYF
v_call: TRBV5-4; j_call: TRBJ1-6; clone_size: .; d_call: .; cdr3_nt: TGTGCCAGCAGCCCCAAGGAGGGTAATTCACCCCTCCACTTT; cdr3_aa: CASSPKEGNSPLHF
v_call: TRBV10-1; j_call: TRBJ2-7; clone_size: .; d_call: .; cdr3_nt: TGCGCCAGCAGTGAGTCGGGCCTTCCCGAGCAGTACTTC; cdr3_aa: CASSESGLPEQYF
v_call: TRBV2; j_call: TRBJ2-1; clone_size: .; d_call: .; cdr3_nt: TGTGCCAGCAGTGAACCGGCCGAAACCAATGAGCAGTTCTTC; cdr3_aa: CASSEPAETNEQFF
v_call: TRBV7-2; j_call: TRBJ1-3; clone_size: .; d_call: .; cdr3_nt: TGTGCCAGCAGCTTAGGGGGGCAGCCTGGAAACACCATATATTTT; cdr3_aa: CASSLGGQPGNTIYF
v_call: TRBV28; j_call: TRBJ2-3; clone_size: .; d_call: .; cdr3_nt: TGTGCCAGCAGTCTCGGGGCCGGCCCGAACACAGATACGCAGTATTTT; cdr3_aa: CASSLGAGPNTDTQYF
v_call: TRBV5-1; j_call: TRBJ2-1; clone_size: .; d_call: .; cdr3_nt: TGCGCCAGCAGCTATAGCCCAGGGCGGGTTGATGAGCAGTTCTTC; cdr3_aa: CASSYSPGRVDEQFF
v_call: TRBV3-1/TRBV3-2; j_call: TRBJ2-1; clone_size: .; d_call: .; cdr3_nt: TGTGCCAGCAGCCAAGAGGTCGGGGTGGGGTCGAATGAGCAGTTCTTC; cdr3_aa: CASSQEVGVGSNEQFF
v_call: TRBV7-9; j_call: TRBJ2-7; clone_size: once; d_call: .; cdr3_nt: TGTGCCAGCAGCTCAACAGGGTCTAGTTCGCCGTACGAGCAGTACTTC; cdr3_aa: CASSSTGSSSPYEQYF
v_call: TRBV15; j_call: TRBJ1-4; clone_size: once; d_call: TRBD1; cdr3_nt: TGTGCCACCAGCAGAGATCCTGCACAGGGGGGACTGTTTTTT; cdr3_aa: CATSRDPAQGGLFF
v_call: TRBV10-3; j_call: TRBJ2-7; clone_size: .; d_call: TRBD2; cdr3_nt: TGTGCCATCAGTGAGGGGACGGGGGGCTCCTACGAGCAGTACTTC; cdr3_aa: CAISEGTGGSYEQYF
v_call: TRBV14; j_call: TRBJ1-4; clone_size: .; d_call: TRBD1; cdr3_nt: TGTGCCAGCAGCCGCTGGGGGACAGAAAATGAAAAACTGTTTTTT; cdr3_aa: CASSRWGTENEKLFF
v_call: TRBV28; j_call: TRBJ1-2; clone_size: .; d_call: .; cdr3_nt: TGTGCCAGCAGTCCATGGGCGGGAAACTATGGCTACACCTTC; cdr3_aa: CASSPWAGNYGYTF
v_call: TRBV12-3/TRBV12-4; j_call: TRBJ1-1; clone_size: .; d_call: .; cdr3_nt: TGTGCCAGCAGCCGGTCCCAGGCAACTGAAGCTTTCTTT; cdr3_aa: CASSRSQATEAFF
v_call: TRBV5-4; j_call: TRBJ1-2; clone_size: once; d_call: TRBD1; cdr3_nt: TGTGCCAGCAGCTTGGGGGGACAGAACTATGGCTACACCTTC; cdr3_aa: CASSLGGQNYGYTF
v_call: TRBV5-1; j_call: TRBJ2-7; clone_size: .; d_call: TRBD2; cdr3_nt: TGCGCCAGCAGCTCCGGACTAGCGGCAACCTACGAGCAGTACTTC; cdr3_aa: CASSSGLAATYEQYF
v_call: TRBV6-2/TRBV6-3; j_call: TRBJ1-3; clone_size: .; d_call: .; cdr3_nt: TGTGCCAGCAGTTTCTTTGGAAACACCATATATTTT; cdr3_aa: CASSFFGNTIYF
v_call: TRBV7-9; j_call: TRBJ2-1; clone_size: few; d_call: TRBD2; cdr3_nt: TGTGCCAGCAGCTTATCGTTAGCGGGGTCCTACAATGAGCAGTTCTTC; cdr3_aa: CASSLSLAGSYNEQFF
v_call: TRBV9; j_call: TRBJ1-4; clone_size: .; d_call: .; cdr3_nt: TGTGCCAGCAGCGTAGGCAACGGCAGGGTTGCAACTAATGAAAAACTGTTTTTT; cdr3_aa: CASSVGNGRVATNEKLFF
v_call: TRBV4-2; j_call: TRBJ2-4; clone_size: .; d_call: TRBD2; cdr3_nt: TGTGCCAGCAGAGAGGCTAGCGGGCCCAAAAACATTCAGTACTTC; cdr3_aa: CASREASGPKNIQYF
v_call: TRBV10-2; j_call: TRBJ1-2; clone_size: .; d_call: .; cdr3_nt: TGCGCCAGCAGTGAAGGGTCTTATTATGGCTACACCTTC; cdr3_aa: CASSEGSYYGYTF